Sequencing of this T cell receptor beta chain was carried out in a study of OX40 agonist ivuxolimab in advanced cancers. Background on the study: Patients in the trial were receiving intravenous ivuxolimab every 2 weeks, at doses of 0.01 to 10 mg/kg. Prior therapy, whether anti-PD-1, anti-PD-L1 or anti-CTLA-4, was allowed, and 40% had some. Study-wide points: At doses 0.1 to 3.0 mg/kg, CD4+ and CD8+ clones expanded.

On this clone itself: What it binds is unknown.

The assay was immunoSEQ multiplex PCR, and TCRdb's table has in-frame clones only and misses some. This table holds more than 45,000 clones, 88% found once. V was trimmed by 3 bases and J by 7 bases, leaving 19 bases between them. Germline V gives CDR1 KGHSH, CDR2 LQKENI. The CDR3 is 15 amino acids. Sequenced material: CD4+ or CD8+ T cells sorted from blood, taken in a trial of the OX40 agonist ivuxolimab. The receptor's source is an adult with an advanced solid tumor such as melanoma, head and neck, liver or kidney cancer. The chain has TRBV18 and TRBJ2-7; possibly TRBD1 for D (7 bases). In nucleotides, the CDR3 is TGTGCCAGCTCACCTCCGGGACAGCGGGTGGGGGAGCAGTACTTC. This encodes CASSPPGQRVGEQYF.